This T cell receptor (beta chain) was sequenced during a study of T cell responses to AZD1222 COVID-19 vaccine. Study-level findings and limits: Females made up more of the donors, who were largely white British, and clonal diversity may have come out too low.

Germline V gene lookup returns CDR1 GTSNPN and CDR2 SVGIG (reference sequence). Trimming removed 0 bases at V and 3 bases at J, with 6 bases between. This CDR3 is 12 amino acids long. Comment on this clone: Its antigen is as yet unknown.

Sequencing used immunoSEQ multiplex PCR; TCRdb keeps in-frame clones, though not all of them. Here the sample spans roughly 100,000 clones, more than 75% being singletons. The V gene is TRBV30, the J gene TRBJ2-7; D might be TRBD1 (6 bases). The receptor was isolated from an adult in good health. The source was peripheral blood, collected on day 0 of AZD1222 vaccination. The CDR3 nucleotides are TGTGCCTGGAGTGTCAGGGGCTACGAGCAGTACTTC. It encodes CAWSVRGYEQYF.